The TCR beta chain described here comes from a study of control samples from healthy donors and cancer patients. This clone was observed a few times. Measured with immunoSEQ multiplex PCR; TCRdb has only the in-frame clones, and not every one. This sample carries tens of thousands of clones, around 83% of them seen once, and the ten largest clones take 27%. The CDR3 runs 20 residues. Germline CDR1 and CDR2: LGHDT and YNNKEL (reference sequence). V lost 0 bases and J lost 0; bases outside the gene matches: 7. The rearrangement joins TRBV3-1 (or the pseudogene TRBV3-2) to TRBJ2-6, with TRBD2 matching 11 bases. Material for sequencing was PBMCs. This receptor was taken from a man in his sixties with head and neck cancer. The CDR3 region has the DNA TGTGCCAGCAGCCAAGATCTAGCGGGGGGCGTAAGCTCTGGGGCCAACGTCCTGACTTTC. Translating gives CASSQDLAGGVSSGANVLTF.